This T cell receptor (beta chain) was captured in a study of T cell changes during pregnancy in multiple sclerosis. This CDR3 has 17 residues. The V end lost 2 bases, the J end lost 3 bases, and 18 bases lay between the germline ends. CDR1 and CDR2 from the germline V gene are SEHNR and FQNEAQ (reference sequence). The assay was immunoSEQ multiplex PCR, and TCRdb's table has in-frame clones only and misses some. The repertoire holds around 31,000 clones, with approximately 90% as singletons. Sample: CD8+ T cells from peripheral blood mononuclear cells, taken in the first trimester of pregnancy. This chain joins TRBV7-9 and TRBJ2-3, with D possibly TRBD2 on 6 matching bases. The TCR originated in a female donor with multiple sclerosis, enrolled in a pregnancy study. The CDR3 loop is CASSLRGSAGRTDTQYF. DNA of the CDR3: TGTGCCAGCAGCTTAAGGGGATCGGCTGGGAGGACAGATACGCAGTATTTT.